A selection of T cell receptor beta chains follows, all from one sample in a study of T-cell memory formation after mild COVID-19. TCRdb analysed the 5' RACE reads with MiXCR anew, one entry per CDR3 protein. The data show 400,000 or so distinct CDR3 sequences, around 18% seen once. Sequenced material: PBMCs or a T cell subset sorted from them (not recorded which). These receptors came from an adult woman who had mild COVID-19 (a few samples of this study predate the infection). Cell type and time point are not known. The CDR3 runs from the conserved cysteine through the conserved F or W. The order of the fields is D gene, V gene, J gene, CDR3 protein. D genes are given only for firm matches.

d_gene: .
v_gene: TRBV20-1
j_gene: TRBJ2-7
CDR3aa: CSARITGREQYF

d_gene: TRBD2
v_gene: TRBV4-1
j_gene: TRBJ2-7
CDR3aa: CASSQASGPSYEQYF

d_gene: TRBD2
v_gene: TRBV19
j_gene: TRBJ2-5
CDR3aa: CASSNSLRLAGGLGETQYF

d_gene: TRBD2
v_gene: TRBV9
j_gene: TRBJ2-1
CDR3aa: CASSVAPTSGGQGEQFF

d_gene: .
v_gene: TRBV10-3
j_gene: TRBJ2-5
CDR3aa: CAISEPRETQYF

d_gene: .
v_gene: TRBV14
j_gene: TRBJ2-4
CDR3aa: CASSQDPPWAGSAAKNIQYF

d_gene: TRBD1
v_gene: TRBV20-1
j_gene: TRBJ2-7
CDR3aa: CSATDGTGSYEQYF

d_gene: .
v_gene: TRBV4-1
j_gene: TRBJ2-2
CDR3aa: CASSHPGVDSATGELFF

d_gene: TRBD2
v_gene: TRBV18
j_gene: TRBJ2-3
CDR3aa: CASSALATSTDTQYF

d_gene: TRBD2
v_gene: TRBV7-6
j_gene: TRBJ2-1
CDR3aa: CASRPTSGRAGEQFF

d_gene: TRBD1
v_gene: TRBV20-1
j_gene: TRBJ1-2
CDR3aa: CSARERDRSYGYTF

d_gene: .
v_gene: TRBV20-1
j_gene: TRBJ2-3
CDR3aa: CSARDPRGRTDTQYF

d_gene: .
v_gene: TRBV5-8
j_gene: TRBJ2-3
CDR3aa: CASSLSPFGSEDTQYF

d_gene: TRBD1
v_gene: TRBV7-2
j_gene: TRBJ1-6
CDR3aa: CASSLGDRTPSPLHF

d_gene: TRBD1
v_gene: TRBV4-3
j_gene: TRBJ1-2
CDR3aa: CASSQETGEDYGYTF

d_gene: .
v_gene: TRBV7-2
j_gene: TRBJ2-7
CDR3aa: CASSSIAEDYEQYF

d_gene: .
v_gene: TRBV6-5
j_gene: TRBJ1-2
CDR3aa: CASSYGGRGLYGYTF

d_gene: .
v_gene: TRBV29-1
j_gene: TRBJ1-1
CDR3aa: CSVKGVSWTEAFF

d_gene: .
v_gene: TRBV6-1
j_gene: TRBJ2-5
CDR3aa: CASSELADFGETQYF

d_gene: .
v_gene: TRBV7-2
j_gene: TRBJ2-7
CDR3aa: CASSQSAGPYEQYF

d_gene: .
v_gene: TRBV12-3/TRBV12-4
j_gene: TRBJ1-1
CDR3aa: CASSFTGSTEAFF

d_gene: TRBD1
v_gene: TRBV7-2
j_gene: TRBJ2-5
CDR3aa: CASRKTGGPRETQYF

d_gene: .
v_gene: TRBV5-1
j_gene: TRBJ1-3
CDR3aa: CASSLAAAGSSGNTIYF

d_gene: TRBD2
v_gene: TRBV4-2
j_gene: TRBJ2-2
CDR3aa: CASSQEDGTSGKPLTTGELFF

d_gene: .
v_gene: TRBV6-5
j_gene: TRBJ1-4
CDR3aa: CASSYGGPWFGEKLFF

d_gene: TRBD2
v_gene: TRBV9
j_gene: TRBJ2-5
CDR3aa: CASSDPVRAGGRETQYF

d_gene: TRBD1
v_gene: TRBV10-3
j_gene: TRBJ2-7
CDR3aa: CAISESKGTGGRYEQYF

d_gene: .
v_gene: TRBV30
j_gene: TRBJ1-1
CDR3aa: CAWSTQGNTEAFF

d_gene: TRBD1
v_gene: TRBV4-1
j_gene: TRBJ2-4
CDR3aa: CASSPYPGQGDDIQYF

d_gene: .
v_gene: TRBV12-3/TRBV12-4
j_gene: TRBJ1-4
CDR3aa: CASSLPGMGNEKLFF

d_gene: .
v_gene: TRBV4-3
j_gene: TRBJ1-3
CDR3aa: CASSQDIQYPSGNTIYF

d_gene: TRBD1
v_gene: TRBV5-1
j_gene: TRBJ1-2
CDR3aa: CASSLGTGNYGYTF

d_gene: .
v_gene: TRBV7-9
j_gene: TRBJ2-7
CDR3aa: CASSLRAPIGRGGSYEQYF

d_gene: .
v_gene: TRBV20-1
j_gene: TRBJ2-3
CDR3aa: CSARLSADDTQYF

d_gene: .
v_gene: TRBV6-5
j_gene: TRBJ1-1
CDR3aa: CASSYDWEATEAFF

d_gene: .
v_gene: TRBV20-1
j_gene: TRBJ2-1
CDR3aa: CSAHSTVNSYNEQFF

d_gene: TRBD2
v_gene: TRBV6-1
j_gene: TRBJ2-7
CDR3aa: CASSEARTSGSRYEQYF

d_gene: .
v_gene: TRBV6-2/TRBV6-3
j_gene: TRBJ1-1
CDR3aa: CASSYMSAEAFF

d_gene: .
v_gene: TRBV7-2
j_gene: TRBJ1-2
CDR3aa: CASSSAGYYGYTF

d_gene: .
v_gene: TRBV7-9
j_gene: TRBJ1-5
CDR3aa: CASSDQDQPQHF

d_gene: TRBD2
v_gene: TRBV7-2
j_gene: TRBJ2-7
CDR3aa: CASSFTSAGEQYF

d_gene: .
v_gene: TRBV5-6
j_gene: TRBJ1-5
CDR3aa: CASSLRQGINQPQHF

d_gene: .
v_gene: TRBV7-9
j_gene: TRBJ2-1
CDR3aa: CASAYVDEQFF

d_gene: .
v_gene: TRBV9
j_gene: TRBJ2-3
CDR3aa: CASSVLPGLTTDTQYF

d_gene: .
v_gene: TRBV5-1
j_gene: TRBJ2-1
CDR3aa: CASSLYTNNEQFF

d_gene: TRBD1
v_gene: TRBV6-1
j_gene: TRBJ2-7
CDR3aa: CASSDFAQGEIYEQYF

d_gene: TRBD2
v_gene: TRBV7-2
j_gene: TRBJ2-1
CDR3aa: CASSLGLAGEGEQFF

d_gene: .
v_gene: TRBV3-1
j_gene: TRBJ2-7
CDR3aa: CASSPRTVGELGEQYF

d_gene: .
v_gene: TRBV4-1
j_gene: TRBJ2-7
CDR3aa: CASSQDIEQDLNF

d_gene: TRBD1
v_gene: TRBV3-1
j_gene: TRBJ1-1
CDR3aa: CASSRRDRGTEAFF

d_gene: TRBD2
v_gene: TRBV19
j_gene: TRBJ2-7
CDR3aa: CASSIGGTRIYEQYF